This T cell receptor beta chain was identified during a study of immune evolution from preneoplasia to lung adenocarcinoma. Resections took place in Japan or China from the mid-2010s to the late 2010s. Two lung cancer pathologists independently confirmed each histologic diagnosis. Notes on this clone: Its matching antigen is unknown.

Study-wide findings and caveats: Normal lung had highest clonality; later lesions appeared denser, more diverse. Compared with EGFR-mutant or double wild-type lesions, KRAS-mutant nodules were more clonal.

The assay was immunoSEQ multiplex PCR, and TCRdb's table has in-frame clones only and misses some. In the table there are about 5,900 clones, about four fifths of which are singletons. V was cut by 2 bases and J by 7 bases, with 9 bases left in between. Germline V lookup: CDR1 SNHLY, CDR2 FYNNEI. The length of the CDR3 is 13 residues. Sequenced input: FFPE lung adenocarcinoma in situ tissue. The gene calls are TRBV2 and TRBJ2-1; no clear D gene. The receptor's source is a donor older than 65 with lung adenocarcinoma. The chain's CDR3 is CASSEIMGNEQFF. CDR3 in DNA: TGTGCCAGCAGTGAAATAATGGGGAATGAGCAGTTCTTC. The full variable domain, with the rest looked up from reference TRBV2 and TRBJ2-1, is EPEVTQTPSHQVTQMGQEVILRCVPISNHLYFYWYRQILGQKVEFLVSFYNNEISEKSEIFDDQFSVERPDGSNFTLKIRSTKLEDSAMYFCASSEIMGNEQFFGPGTRLTVL.